The next 32 T cell receptor beta chains were all read from a single sample in a study of shared clonotypes between healthy human individuals. The table came from immunoSEQ multiplex PCR; TCRdb's copy has only in-frame clones and leaves some out. Here the sample spans 2 million to 2.5 million clones, over 85% being singletons. The sample was naive CD4+ T cells from PBMCs. Subset meaning: CD45RA+ positively selected. The origin of the receptors is a man between 18 and 29 years old in good health. Some clones in this sample may be carry-over from other donors' samples.

With respect to this clone: This same CDR3 is encoded by further DNA sequences in the sample. The chain employs TRBV5-1 and TRBJ2-1; TRBD1 aligns across 11 bases. Per germline, CDR1 SGHRS and CDR2 YFSETQ. Losses at the gene ends were 4 bases for V and 6 bases for J; bases not matched to a gene: 3. The CDR3 length is 14 residues. CDR3 in amino acids: CASSLGTGGNEQFF. CDR3 sequence (DNA): TGCGCCAGCAGCCTAGGGACAGGGGGCAATGAGCAGTTCTTC.

V is TRBV7-9 and J is TRBJ1-1, with 7 bases lining up with TRBD1. The trim removed 1 base at V and 9 bases at J, leaving 2 bases unmatched. The germline V gene has CDR1 SEHNR and CDR2 FQNEAQ (reference sequence). The CDR3 has 12 amino acids. The chain's CDR3 is CASSLGQGKAFF. CDR3 sequence (DNA): TGTGCCAGCAGCTTAGGACAGGGAAAAGCTTTCTTT. Full variable domain (outside the CDR3, taken from reference TRBV7-9 and TRBJ1-1): DTGVSQNPRHKITKRGQNVTFRCDPISEHNRLYWYRQTLGQGPEFLTYFQNEAQLEKSRLLSDRFSAERPKGSFSTLEIQRTEQGDSAMYLCASSLGQGKAFFGQGTRLTVV.

V is TRBV5-4 and J is TRBJ2-5, with D tentatively TRBD1 (6 bases). The CDR3 contains 16 residues. Germline CDR1 and CDR2: SGHNT and YYREEE (reference sequence). V was trimmed by 4 bases and J by 2 bases, leaving 18 bases between them. CDR3 sequence: CASSRNGRGRQETQYF. CDR3 nucleotides: TGTGCCAGCAGCCGAAACGGCAGGGGTCGGCAAGAGACCCAGTACTTC. The complete variable domain, with remaining parts taken from reference TRBV5-4 and TRBJ2-5, reads ETGVTQSPTHLIKTRGQQVTLRCSSQSGHNTVSWYQQALGQGPQFIFQYYREEENGRGNFPPRFSGLQFPNYSSELNVNALELDDSALYLCASSRNGRGRQETQYFGPGTRLLVL.

V gene TRBV7-9 combines with J gene TRBJ1-3; no clear D. Trimming pared 3 bases from V and 8 bases from J, leaving 11 bases between. CDR3 length: 13 residues. Germline CDR1 and CDR2: SEHNR and FQNEAQ (reference sequence). CDR3 protein: CASSFEFRDTIYF. CDR3 nucleotide sequence: TGTGCCAGCAGCTTCGAGTTTAGAGACACCATATATTTT.

V and J are TRBV4-2 and TRBJ2-3; 9 bases map to TRBD1. V dropped 0 bases and J dropped 2; count of bases not matched to a gene: 3. This CDR3 region has 16 residues. Germline CDR1 and CDR2: LGHNA and YNFKEQ. The CDR3, as DNA: TGTGCCAGCAGCCAAGAACAGGGGGCCTTCACAGATACGCAGTATTTT. This codes for CASSQEQGAFTDTQYF.

This clone occurred once. The V and J genes are TRBV4-1 and TRBJ2-1, with 12 positions matching TRBD2. From germline, CDR1 is MGHRA and CDR2 YSYEKL. Losses at the gene ends were 4 bases for V and 0 bases for J; bases not matched to a gene: 16. The CDR3 sequence is 21 residues long. CDR3 sequence: CASSRPLGGLAGGSSYNEQFF. The CDR3 nucleotides read TGCGCCAGCAGCCGCCCCCTTGGGGGACTAGCGGGCGGGAGCTCCTACAATGAGCAGTTCTTC.

This chain links TRBV19 with TRBJ1-5; 7 bases are a match to TRBD1. There are 16 residues in the CDR3. Losses at the gene ends were 1 base for V and 5 bases for J; bases not matched to a gene: 8. CDR1 LNHDA and CDR2 SQIVND come from the germline V gene (reference sequence). The chain's CDR3 is CASSIGGQLSDQPQHF. The CDR3 nucleotides read TGTGCCAGTAGTATAGGGGGACAGCTCTCAGATCAGCCCCAGCATTTT. The full variable domain, in which reference TRBV19 and TRBJ1-5 provide the parts outside the CDR3, is DGGITQSPKYLFRKEGQNVTLSCEQNLNHDAMYWYRQDPGQGLRLIYYSQIVNDFQKGDIAEGYSVSREKKESFPLTVTSAQKNPTAFYLCASSIGGQLSDQPQHFGDGTRLSIL.

This clone was detected only once. This chain connects TRBV5-1 to TRBJ1-3; perhaps TRBD1 as D (6 bases). The CDR3 covers 14 residues. Germline V gene lookup returns CDR1 SGHRS and CDR2 YFSETQ. V lost 0 bases and J lost 4, with 8 bases in between. Here the CDR3 DNA reads TGCGCCAGCAGCTTGGAGGACAGAGGAAACACCATATATTTT. Its translation: CASSLEDRGNTIYF. Full variable domain (remainder filled in from reference TRBV5-1 and TRBJ1-3): KAGVTQTPRYLIKTRGQQVTLSCSPISGHRSVSWYQQTPGQGLQFLFEYFSETQRNKGNFPGRFSGRQFSNSRSEMNVSTLELGDSALYLCASSLEDRGNTIYFGEGSWLTVV.

The table lists this clone with a count of one. The chain links TRBV6-1 to TRBJ2-5; D ambiguous. Trimming stripped 2 bases from V and 4 bases from J, with 11 bases between. Germline CDR1 reads MNHNS; CDR2 reads SASEGT. This CDR3 comprises 14 residues. Here the CDR3 DNA reads TGTGCCAGCAGTGAACGTCAGTGGGTAGAGACCCAGTACTTC. As protein: CASSERQWVETQYF.

J is TRBJ1-3 and V is TRBV10-3; 7 positions match TRBD1. The CDR3 is 16 residues long. Germline CDR1 and CDR2: ENHRY and SYGVKD. J gave up 1 base and V 6 bases, and 9 bases lay outside the gene matches. DNA of the CDR3: TGTGCCATCAGGACGGGGACAGCACTTTCTGGAAACACCATATATTTT. As protein: CAIRTGTALSGNTIYF.

The chain uses TRBV25-1 and TRBJ1-2, with 7 bases lining up with TRBD1. The CDR3 contains 15 residues. In germline, CDR1 is MGHDK, CDR2 SYGVNS. The J segment lost 7 bases and the V segment lost 4 bases, leaving 12 bases of the junction unmatched. CDR3 sequence: CASSVYRGPPGGYTF. CDR3 nucleotide sequence: TGTGCCAGCAGTGTTTACAGGGGCCCCCCTGGTGGCTACACCTTC.

V and J are TRBV30 and TRBJ1-5; D is possibly TRBD1 (5 bases). The CDR3 runs to 14 residues. Per germline, CDR1 GTSNPN and CDR2 SVGIG (reference sequence). Trimming took 0 bases from V and 9 from J, leaving 15 bases between them. CDR3 nucleotides: TGTGCCTGGAGTGTGGGGGGGTCGGAGGGGCCCCAGCATTTT. Encoded protein: CAWSVGGSEGPQHF.

The chain is built from TRBV27 and TRBJ2-3; D is possibly TRBD1 or TRBD2 (6 bases each). V shed 2 bases and J shed 2 bases, with 11 bases lying between them. CDR3 length: 15 amino acids. CDR1 and CDR2 from the germline V gene are MNHEY and SMNVEV (reference sequence). This chain's CDR3 is CASSLVGGLTDTQYF. Written as DNA, the CDR3 is TGTGCCAGCAGTTTAGTTGGGGGGCTCACAGATACGCAGTATTTT.

The V gene is TRBV5-4, the J gene TRBJ1-3, with a weak D call TRBD1 (6 bases). This CDR3 contains 18 residues. The V end lost 4 bases, the J end lost 0 bases, and 20 bases lay between the germline ends. CDR1 is SGHNT and CDR2 is YYREEE in the germline V gene (reference sequence). CDR3 loop: CASSQRGGALFSGNTIYF. The CDR3 DNA sequence: TGTGCCAGCAGCCAGCGGGGGGGCGCTTTGTTCTCTGGAAACACCATATATTTT. Full variable domain (missing parts from reference TRBV5-4 and TRBJ1-3): ETGVTQSPTHLIKTRGQQVTLRCSSQSGHNTVSWYQQALGQGPQFIFQYYREEENGRGNFPPRFSGLQFPNYSSELNVNALELDDSALYLCASSQRGGALFSGNTIYFGEGSWLTVV.

This clone was counted once. V gene TRBV7-3 combines with J gene TRBJ1-2; the match to TRBD1 covers 7 bases. Per germline, CDR1 SGHTA and CDR2 FQGTGA. The CDR3 is 14 residues long. Trimming took 2 bases from V and 6 from J; bases not matched to a gene: 6. The CDR3 DNA reads as TGTGCCAGCAGCTTAGGTCAGGGGGAGAATGGCTACACCTTC. Its translation: CASSLGQGENGYTF.

The chain couples TRBV27 to TRBJ1-4; D call uncertain. Germline CDR1 MNHEY, CDR2 SMNVEV (reference sequence). The germline V and J ends were trimmed by 7 bases and 5 bases, with 14 bases remaining between them. The CDR3 is made up of 14 amino acids. CDR3 sequence: CASTLEAENEKLFF. CDR3 DNA sequence: TGTGCCAGCACCCTCGAGGCGGAGAATGAAAAACTGTTTTTT.

The genes are TRBV6-1 and TRBJ2-5; D not resolved. The CDR3 runs to 14 residues. Trimming removed 2 bases at V and 5 bases at J, with 12 bases between. In germline, CDR1 is MNHNS, CDR2 SASEGT. This CDR3 reads CASSENLSGETQYF. CDR3 bases: TGTGCCAGCAGTGAAAACCTATCCGGGGAGACCCAGTACTTC.

The chain joins TRBV27 to TRBJ2-2; D might be TRBD1 or TRBD2, each matching 5 bases. The CDR3 has 13 residues. Per the germline V gene, CDR1 is MNHEY and CDR2 is SMNVEV (reference sequence). The V gene lost 10 bases and the J gene lost 6 bases, with 15 bases spanning the gap. CDR3 DNA sequence: TGTGCCACTCGGGACCCCACGGCCGGGGAGCTGTTTTTT. Its protein product is CATRDPTAGELFF.

This sequence joins TRBV5-6 and TRBJ2-2, with 7 nucleotides matching TRBD2. The CDR3 consists of 17 residues. Germline assignment: CDR1 SGHDT and CDR2 YYEEEE. With 4 bases clipped from V and 6 bases from J, the junction kept 15 bases outside the gene matches. The CDR3 nucleotides are TGTGCCAGCAGCAGGGATAGGGGAGGGTACTTACCCGGGGAGCTGTTTTTT. Translated, it gives CASSRDRGGYLPGELFF.

This clone came up once. V gene TRBV7-9 combines with J gene TRBJ1-1; D gene uncertain. The CDR3 runs to 15 residues. V was clipped by 3 bases and J by 4 bases, with 15 bases between them. Germline CDR1 and CDR2: SEHNR and FQNEAQ (reference sequence). The CDR3 spells CASSFPPAPVTEAFF. DNA of the CDR3: TGTGCCAGCAGCTTCCCCCCAGCCCCGGTCACTGAAGCTTTCTTT.

The chain is built from TRBV4-2 and TRBJ2-7; TRBD2 aligns across 13 bases. CDR1 is LGHNA and CDR2 is YNFKEQ in the germline V gene. The CDR3 length is 17 residues. The V gene end was trimmed by 4 bases and the J gene end by 2 bases; junction bases not matched to a gene: 8. The CDR3 loop reads CASSLPRGTSGTYEQYF. The CDR3 DNA follows: TGTGCCAGCAGCCTCCCGCGGGGGACTAGCGGGACCTACGAGCAGTACTTC.

V gene TRBV11-1 combines with J gene TRBJ2-1; no clear D gene. In germline, CDR1 is SGHAT, CDR2 FQDESV (reference sequence). The CDR3 is 17 amino acids. Trimming took off 5 bases at V and 3 bases at J, with 20 bases between the two ends. Written as DNA, the CDR3 is TGTGCCAGCAGCCAAAGGATTAATTTTATTGTCTACAATGAGCAGTTCTTC. It translates to CASSQRINFIVYNEQFF.

The chain joins TRBV29-1 to TRBJ2-7, with 8 bases that match TRBD1. The CDR3 extends over 13 amino acids. Per the germline V gene, CDR1 is SQVTM and CDR2 is ANQGSEA. V lost 4 bases and J lost 3; bases outside the gene matches: 5. The CDR3: CSVGQGLSYEQYF. CDR3 sequence (DNA): TGCAGCGTTGGACAGGGGTTAAGCTACGAGCAGTACTTC.

This clone was found once. The chain has TRBV15 and TRBJ2-3; D unclear. Trimming took off 5 bases at V and 5 bases at J, with 8 bases between the two ends. Germline V gives CDR1 LNHNV, CDR2 YYDKDF (reference sequence). The CDR3 runs 12 residues. The CDR3 loop is CATSESIDTQYF. For the CDR3, the DNA is TGTGCCACCAGCGAATCGATAGATACGCAGTATTTT.

The sample holds one count of this clone. The chain is built from TRBV5-1 and TRBJ1-4, with a possible D match to TRBD1 (5 bases). Germline assignment: CDR1 SGHRS and CDR2 YFSETQ. This CDR3 contains 14 residues. Trimming left V 4 bases short and J 5 bases short, with 12 bases between. CDR3: CASSAIGDNEKLFF. CDR3 nucleotides: TGCGCCAGCAGCGCAATTGGGGACAATGAAAAACTGTTTTTT.

The DNA of the CDR3 is TGTGCCAGCAGGGGGACAGGGGGCGCGAACACTGAAGCTTTCTTT. This gives the protein CASRGTGGANTEAFF. V gene TRBV27 combines with J gene TRBJ1-1; 12 bases are shared with TRBD1. Germline V gene sequence: CDR1 MNHEY, CDR2 SMNVEV (reference sequence). This CDR3 has 15 residues. The V segment lost 6 bases and the J segment 1 base; nucleotides outside the gene matches: 3.

This chain links TRBV4-1 with TRBJ2-5, with 8 bases identical to TRBD2. Germline loops: CDR1 MGHRA, CDR2 YSYEKL. The J segment lost 0 bases and the V segment lost 1 base, leaving 4 bases of the junction unmatched. The CDR3 runs 16 residues. The CDR3 DNA is TGCGCCAGCAGCCAAGGAGCGGGAGACTACCAAGAGACCCAGTACTTC. It translates to CASSQGAGDYQETQYF.

The rearrangement uses TRBV5-1 and TRBJ2-7; maybe TRBD1 (5 bases). CDR3 length: 15 amino acids. V shed 2 bases and J shed 0 bases, with 12 bases lying between them. Germline V gene lookup returns CDR1 SGHRS and CDR2 YFSETQ. The CDR3 spells CASSFQGPSSYEQYF. Here the CDR3 DNA reads TGCGCCAGCAGCTTCCAGGGCCCGTCCTCCTACGAGCAGTACTTC.

Regarding this clone: Its ends do not fully match the called genes, so a read error is possible. The chain couples TRBV28 to TRBJ2-2; unclear D gene. The CDR3 contains 12 residues. The germline gives CDR1 MDHEN, CDR2 SYDVKM. CDR3: CASGSNTGELFF. The CDR3 DNA reads as TGTGCCAGCGGTTCGAATACCGGGGAGCTGTTTTTT.

This chain links TRBV20-1 with TRBJ2-3; D is uncertain. Germline assignment: CDR1 DFQATT and CDR2 SNEGSKA (reference sequence). V was clipped by 1 base and J by 8 bases, with 7 bases between them. CDR3 length: 11 residues. Written as DNA, the CDR3 is TGCAGTGCTAGAGGGCAACTTACGCAGTATTTT. Its protein is CSARGQLTQYF.

The genes are TRBV7-6 and TRBJ1-5; TRBD1 might be the D (5 bases). This CDR3 has 13 residues. The V end was cut by 3 bases, the J end by 9 bases, with 12 bases between. Germline lookup yields CDR1 SGHVS and CDR2 FNYEAQ. The CDR3, as DNA: TGTGCCAGCAGCTTGACAGCCACCTCGCCCCAGCATTTT. Encoded protein: CASSLTATSPQHF.

This clone showed up just once. The chain recombines TRBV30 with TRBJ2-1, with TRBD2 matching 8 bases. There are 12 residues in the CDR3. Germline loops: CDR1 GTSNPN, CDR2 SVGIG (reference sequence). V lost 1 base, J lost 7 bases, and 0 bases stayed unmatched. The CDR3 sequence is CAWSGGGNEQFF. The CDR3 nucleotides are TGTGCCTGGAGTGGCGGGGGGAATGAGCAGTTCTTC. Full variable domain (remainder filled in from reference TRBV30 and TRBJ2-1): SQTIHQWPATLVQPVGSPLSLECTVEGTSNPNLYWYRQAAGRGLQLLFYSVGIGQISSEVPQNLSASRPQDRQFILSSKKLLLSDSGFYLCAWSGGGNEQFFGPGTRLTVL.